The 25 T cell receptor beta chains in this list originate from one sample, sequenced in a study of shared clonotypes between healthy human individuals. This table comes from immunoSEQ multiplex PCR, and its TCRdb copy is limited to in-frame clones, with some not included. The table includes roughly 1,500,000 clones, 98% detected once. Specimen: naive CD4+ T cells sorted from blood. Subset denoted: CD45RA+ positively selected. These receptor sequences come from a man aged 25-40 years in good health.

CDR3 bases: TGTGCCAGCAGCTTATCTAGCGGCTACACGAACACCGGGGAGCTGTTTTTT. It translates to CASSLSSGYTNTGELFF. V usage is TRBV7-8 and J usage is TRBJ2-2; 7 bases map to TRBD2. The CDR3 runs to 17 residues. The V gene end was trimmed by 2 bases and the J gene end by 0 bases; junction bases not matched to a gene: 6. Germline lookup yields CDR1 SGHVS and CDR2 FQNEAQ.

The chain employs TRBV27 and TRBJ1-1; D is undetermined. Trimming left V 8 bases short and J 3 bases short, with 4 bases between. Germline V gene lookup returns CDR1 MNHEY and CDR2 SMNVEV (reference sequence). The CDR3 totals 10 residues. CDR3 nucleotide sequence: TGTGCCAGCCGGGACACTGAAGCTTTCTTT. Its translation is CASRDTEAFF.

This chain uses TRBV28 with TRBJ2-1; 9 bases are a match to TRBD2. Germline V gene lookup returns CDR1 MDHEN and CDR2 SYDVKM. Germline trimming cut 8 bases from V and 4 bases from J; bases unmatched to any gene: 9. This CDR3 comprises 15 residues. CDR3 in amino acids: CASGAGTSYYNEQFF. For the CDR3, the DNA is TGTGCCAGCGGGGCAGGGACTAGCTATTACAATGAGCAGTTCTTC.

The J gene is TRBJ2-6, the V gene TRBV9; D is possibly TRBD1 (6 bases). Germline V CDR1 and CDR2: SGDLS, YYNGEE. This CDR3 has 17 residues. The germline V and J ends were trimmed by 0 bases and 0 bases, with 10 bases remaining between them. CDR3 in amino acids: CASSVATGNSGANVLTF. DNA for the CDR3: TGTGCCAGCAGCGTAGCTACAGGGAACTCTGGGGCCAACGTCCTGACTTTC.

The chain is built from TRBV28 and TRBJ1-4; the D gene is possibly TRBD1 (5 bases). The CDR3 length is 13 residues. V lost 6 bases, J lost 0 bases, and 5 bases lay in between. Germline assignment: CDR1 MDHEN and CDR2 SYDVKM. CDR3 sequence (DNA): TGTGCCAGCAGCAGGGCAACTAATGAAAAACTGTTTTTT. Its translation is CASSRATNEKLFF.

The chain has TRBV28 and TRBJ1-1; D might be TRBD1 (6 bases). The ends were cut back, 5 bases at V and 5 bases at J, with 15 bases in the middle. Germline V gene sequence: CDR1 MDHEN, CDR2 SYDVKM. The CDR3 is 14 residues long. For the CDR3, the DNA is TGTGCCAGCAGTAGCGCCCAGGGGCGAACTGAAGCTTTCTTT. Amino acid sequence: CASSSAQGRTEAFF.

The chain uses TRBV29-1 and TRBJ1-2; TRBD1 is a possible D gene (6 bases). The germline V gene encodes CDR1 SQVTM and CDR2 ANQGSEA. The CDR3 loop spans 14 amino acids. V dropped 0 bases and J dropped 7 bases, with 15 bases sitting between them. The CDR3, as DNA: TGCAGCGTTGAAGATGGGATCCGGGGGGCTGGCTACACCTTC. Translated, it gives CSVEDGIRGAGYTF.

The chain employs TRBV4-1 and TRBJ2-3; 15 bases line up with TRBD2. The CDR3 totals 22 residues. Losses at the gene ends were 3 bases for V and 0 bases for J; bases not matched to a gene: 16. Germline CDR1 and CDR2: MGHRA and YSYEKL. The CDR3 coding sequence is TGCGCCAGCAGCCAGCACCTACAGTGGACTAGCGGGAGGGGGGGGAGCACAGATACGCAGTATTTT. Amino acid sequence: CASSQHLQWTSGRGGSTDTQYF.

With regard to this clone: This specimen includes other DNA sequences encoding the same CDR3. The chain has TRBV28 and TRBJ2-7, with unresolved D. Trimming shortened V by 3 bases and J by 6 bases, and 9 bases separated the two germline ends. The CDR3 consists of 12 residues. Germline CDR1 is MDHEN and CDR2 is SYDVKM. CDR3 amino acids: CASSLLAGEQYF. As DNA, the CDR3 is TGTGCCAGCAGTTTGTTGGCTGGCGAGCAGTACTTC.

V usage is TRBV5-1 and J usage is TRBJ2-1; D gene unclear. The V gene lost 0 bases and the J gene lost 4 bases, with 20 bases spanning the gap. This CDR3 contains 18 residues. CDR1 and CDR2 from the germline V gene are SGHRS and YFSETQ. In DNA, the CDR3 is TGCGCCAGCAGCTTGGATCCAATACAGAGATACTTATACAATGAGCAGTTCTTC. It encodes CASSLDPIQRYLYNEQFF.

The chain links TRBV19 to TRBJ1-2; a weak D match, TRBD1 (6 bases). Trimming shortened V by 1 base and J by 0 bases, and 9 bases separated the two germline ends. The CDR3 is made up of 15 amino acids. Germline V lookup: CDR1 LNHDA, CDR2 SQIVND (reference sequence). The CDR3 loop reads CASSIGGGSNYGYTF. CDR3 coding DNA: TGTGCCAGTAGTATAGGAGGGGGTTCTAACTATGGCTACACCTTC.

CDR3 nucleotide sequence: TGCGCCAGCAGGACTACAACCGGGGACGCAGATACGCAGTATTTT. Encoded protein: CASRTTTGDADTQYF. V is TRBV5-1 and J is TRBJ2-3; D may correspond to TRBD1 or TRBD2 (5 bases each). The length of the CDR3 is 15 residues. Trimming removed 5 bases from V and 4 bases from J, with 17 bases in between. Germline CDR1 reads SGHRS; CDR2 reads YFSETQ.

The gene calls are TRBV7-2 and TRBJ2-2; 7 bases agree with TRBD1. Germline values: CDR1 SGHTA, CDR2 FQGNSA. J was trimmed by 6 bases and V by 5 bases; bases with no gene match: 6. CDR3 size: 14 residues. The CDR3 coding sequence is TGTGCCAGCAGCCCCGACAGGGTTTCCGGGGAGCTGTTTTTT. This gives the protein CASSPDRVSGELFF.

The rearrangement joins TRBV5-1 to TRBJ2-1; the D gene could be TRBD1 or TRBD2 (5 bases each). V was pared by 2 bases and J by 3 bases, with 12 bases between. Germline-derived CDR1 and CDR2 are SGHRS and YFSETQ. The CDR3 runs to 15 residues. The CDR3 is CASSFSADNYNEQFF. CDR3 sequence (DNA): TGCGCCAGCAGCTTCTCAGCGGACAACTACAATGAGCAGTTCTTC.

The CDR3 sequence is CASSPGQGLGKGTEAFF. The CDR3 bases are TGTGCCAGCAGCCCGGGACAGGGCCTCGGGAAGGGCACTGAAGCTTTCTTT. This rearrangement joins TRBV7-3 to TRBJ1-1; 9 nucleotides line up with TRBD1. The V segment lost 5 bases and the J segment 4 bases; nucleotides outside the gene matches: 14. Germline CDR1 reads SGHTA; CDR2 reads FQGTGA. CDR3 size: 17 residues. Looking up the rest from reference TRBV7-3 and TRBJ1-1 gives the full variable domain: GAGVSQTPSNKVTEKGKYVELRCDPISGHTALYWYRQSLGQGPEFLIYFQGTGAADDSGLPNDRFFAVRPEGSVSTLKIQRTERGDSAVYLCASSPGQGLGKGTEAFFGQGTRLTVV.

In this sample, this clone turned up once. The chain is built from TRBV15 and TRBJ2-1, with D hard to call. Germline CDR1 is LNHNV and CDR2 is YYDKDF (reference sequence). This CDR3 has 15 residues. V dropped 1 base and J dropped 6 bases, with 13 bases sitting between them. The DNA of the CDR3 is TGTGCCACCAGCAGAGCCAAAACATACCCCAATGAGCAGTTCTTC. This encodes CATSRAKTYPNEQFF.

The V gene is TRBV18, the J gene TRBJ2-1, with TRBD2 matching 10 bases. V trimming: 4 bases; J trimming: 8 bases; junction bases outside the gene matches: 11. The germline V gene encodes CDR1 KGHSH and CDR2 LQKENI. CDR3 size: 16 residues. In DNA, the CDR3 is TGTGCCAGCTCACAGAACCTAGCGGGAGCTTCGGATGAGCAGTTCTTC. As protein: CASSQNLAGASDEQFF.

The V and J genes are TRBV10-3 and TRBJ2-7, with 8 bases that match TRBD2. V shed 6 bases, J shed 4 bases, and the junction held 17 bases outside the gene matches. Germline CDR1 ENHRY, CDR2 SYGVKD. This CDR3 is 17 amino acids long. The CDR3 spells CAIRTESWGAGGYEQYF. The CDR3 region has the DNA TGTGCCATCAGAACCGAGAGTTGGGGGGCGGGAGGTTACGAGCAGTACTTC.

The V call is TRBV4-1, the J call TRBJ2-1, with 10 positions matching TRBD2. This CDR3 region has 17 residues. Germline trimming cut 0 bases from V and 8 bases from J; bases unmatched to any gene: 10. CDR1 and CDR2 from the germline V gene are MGHRA and YSYEKL. The DNA of the CDR3 is TGCGCCAGCAGCCAAGACGGTCCAGCGGGAGGGCCCCATGAGCAGTTCTTC. Its translation is CASSQDGPAGGPHEQFF.

This clone was counted a single time. The V gene is TRBV28, the J gene TRBJ1-2; 8 bases agree with TRBD1. Germline trimming cut 5 bases from V and 6 bases from J; bases unmatched to any gene: 11. CDR3 length: 15 amino acids. Germline CDR1 and CDR2: MDHEN and SYDVKM. The CDR3 region is CASSAEQGGPHGYTF. In DNA, the CDR3 is TGTGCCAGCAGTGCTGAACAGGGGGGGCCTCATGGCTACACCTTC.

The chain has TRBV10-1 and TRBJ2-3; 9 bases are shared with TRBD1. From germline, CDR1 is WNHNN and CDR2 SYGVQD (reference sequence). After removal of 2 bases from V and 4 bases from J, the junction contained 1 base not matched to a gene. This CDR3 region has 14 residues. In DNA, the CDR3 is TGCGCCAGCAGTGAGGGACAGGGGCCAGATACGCAGTATTTT. As protein: CASSEGQGPDTQYF.

The V call is TRBV7-9, the J call TRBJ1-5; D perhaps matches TRBD1 (6 bases). V was trimmed by 5 bases and J by 3 bases, leaving 14 bases between them. This CDR3 is built from 15 residues. Per the germline V gene, CDR1 is SEHNR and CDR2 is FQNEAQ (reference sequence). CDR3 nucleotide sequence: TGTGCCAGCAGCCCCCCGGGGGGCGACAATCAGCCCCAGCATTTT. Encoded protein: CASSPPGGDNQPQHF.

The chain is built from TRBV6-6 and TRBJ2-2; the match to TRBD2 covers 10 bases. Germline V gene data show CDR1 as MNHNY and CDR2 as SVGAGI (reference sequence). This CDR3 contains 12 residues. The CDR3 loop is CAEREGTGELFF. CDR3 coding DNA: TGTGCAGAGCGGGAGGGTACCGGGGAGCTGTTTTTT.

A remark on this clone: The same CDR3 can be traced to other DNA sequences in this sample. This chain joins TRBV29-1 and TRBJ2-1, with 14 bases fitting TRBD2. J was trimmed by 6 bases and V by 6 bases; bases with no gene match: 1. Germline V gene lookup returns CDR1 SQVTM and CDR2 ANQGSEA. This CDR3 is built from 13 residues. The CDR3 protein is CSVGTSGSNEQFF. The CDR3 DNA follows: TGCAGCGTCGGGACTAGCGGGAGCAATGAGCAGTTCTTC.

The rearrangement joins TRBV5-1 to TRBJ2-3, with 9 bases identical to TRBD1. V shed 2 bases, J shed 4 bases, and the junction held 5 bases outside the gene matches. This CDR3 comprises 15 residues. Germline V gene sequence: CDR1 SGHRS, CDR2 YFSETQ. CDR3 coding DNA: TGCGCCAGCAGCTTCGGACAGGGGAAGGCAGATACGCAGTATTTT. Translating it yields CASSFGQGKADTQYF.